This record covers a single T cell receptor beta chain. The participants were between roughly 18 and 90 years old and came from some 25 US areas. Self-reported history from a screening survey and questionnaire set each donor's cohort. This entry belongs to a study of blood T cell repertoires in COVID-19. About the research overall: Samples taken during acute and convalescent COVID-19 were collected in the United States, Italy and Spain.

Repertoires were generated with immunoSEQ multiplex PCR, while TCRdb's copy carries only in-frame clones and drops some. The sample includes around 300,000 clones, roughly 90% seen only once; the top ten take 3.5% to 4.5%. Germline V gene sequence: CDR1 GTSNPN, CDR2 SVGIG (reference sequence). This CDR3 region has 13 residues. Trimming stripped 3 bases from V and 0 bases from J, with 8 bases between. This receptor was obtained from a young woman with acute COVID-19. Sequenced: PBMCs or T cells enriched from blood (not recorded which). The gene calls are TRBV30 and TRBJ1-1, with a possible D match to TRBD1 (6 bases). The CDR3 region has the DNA TGTGCCTGGAGAGGACAGCTGAACACTGAAGCTTTCTTT. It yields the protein CAWRGQLNTEAFF.